Each of the 16 T cell receptor beta chains below was sequenced from the same sample in a study of metastatic and nonmetastatic thyroid tumors. With MiXCR, TCRdb called clones anew from the PCR reads. This repertoire shows about 89,000 clones, 12% found once; its top ten account for around 10%. None of the patients had undergone any treatment ahead of thyroid surgery. The sample consisted of tumor tissue. The source of these receptors is a female donor with papillary thyroid cancer or a benign thyroid nodule (not recorded which). Some clones in this sample may be carry-over from other donors' samples.

This clone occurred a few times. At one of its ends the junction is not consistent with the germline gene, which may arise from a read error. For the CDR3, the DNA is TGTGCCAGTGGTGCGGGTGGCTACACCGGGGATCTGTTTTTT. Amino acid sequence: CASGAGGYTGDLFF. The rearrangement links TRBV27 to TRBJ2-2; D perhaps matches TRBD2 (5 bases). Germline V lookup: CDR1 MNHEY, CDR2 SMNVEV (reference sequence). The CDR3 sequence is 14 residues long.

This clone is labeled medium-sized (0.01 to 0.1%). V gene TRBV27 combines with J gene TRBJ1-2; 9 positions agree with TRBD1. Looked up from germline, CDR1 is MNHEY and CDR2 is SMNVEV (reference sequence). V lost 5 bases, J lost 7 bases, and 11 bases stayed unmatched. The CDR3 runs 15 residues. CDR3 region: CASSLRWTGDGGYTF. The CDR3 bases are TGTGCCAGCAGTCTCCGATGGACAGGGGACGGTGGCTACACCTTC.

A few counts support this clone. The chain carries TRBV3-1 and TRBJ2-5; D possibly matches TRBD1 or TRBD2 (5 bases each). Germline CDR1 reads LGHDT; CDR2 reads YNNKEL (reference sequence). The V and J ends lost 0 bases and 1 base respectively, with 9 bases between them. The CDR3 runs to 15 residues. CDR3 loop: CASSQDSGPQETQYF. As DNA, the CDR3 is TGTGCCAGCAGCCAAGACTCGGGACCCCAAGAGACCCAGTACTTC.

This clone was counted at least ten times. A single base separates this from a much larger clone, so it may be a read error. V gene TRBV6-2 or TRBV6-3 combines with J gene TRBJ1-2, with D tentatively TRBD1 (5 bases). The germline V gene encodes CDR1 MNHEY and CDR2 SVGEGT. The CDR3 is 15 residues long. The CDR3 loop reads CASSPVFTGPYGYTF. In DNA form, the CDR3 reads TGCGCCAGCAGTCCTGTCTTTACAGGCCCCTATGGCTACACCTTC.

In its sample, this clone was seen many times. The V call is TRBV12-3 or TRBV12-4, the J call TRBJ2-7, with D hard to call. The V end lost 7 bases, the J end lost 2 bases, and 12 bases lay between the germline ends. The CDR3 length is 13 residues. The CDR3: CASTLGPAYEQYF. CDR3 sequence (DNA): TGTGCCAGCACCCTGGGTCCCGCCTACGAGCAGTACTTC.

As for this clone: Mismatch with germline at one junction end may stem from a read error. The chain has TRBV11-2 and TRBJ2-7, with TRBD1 identical over 7 bases. CDR1 SGHAT and CDR2 FQNNGV come from the germline V gene. The CDR3 consists of 15 residues. CDR3 nucleotide sequence: TGTGCCAGCAGCTTAGAGTGGACAGGTAACTACGATCAGTACTTC. Its translation: CASSLEWTGNYDQYF.

This clone was counted at least ten times. V is TRBV5-1 and J is TRBJ2-7; 9 nucleotides match TRBD1. The CDR3 has 15 amino acids. The V segment lost 0 bases and the J segment 4 bases; nucleotides outside the gene matches: 5. Germline V gene sequence: CDR1 SGHRS, CDR2 YFSETQ. The DNA for the CDR3 is TGCGCCAGCAGCTTGGAAGCGGGACAGGGTTACGAGCAGTACTTC. Translated: CASSLEAGQGYEQYF.

This clone has a count of ten or more. V usage is TRBV7-3 and J usage is TRBJ2-3, with D possibly TRBD1 on 6 matching bases. CDR3 length: 13 amino acids. Trimming took 5 bases from V and 4 from J, leaving 10 bases between them. Germline CDR1 reads SGHTA; CDR2 reads FQGTGA. CDR3: CASSPDRPDTQYF. CDR3 sequence (DNA): TGTGCCAGCAGCCCGGACAGACCAGATACGCAGTATTTT.

This clone was counted ten times or more. The rearrangement uses TRBV27 and TRBJ2-3; the D gene is possibly TRBD1 (5 bases). The length of the CDR3 is 15 residues. The V end lost 6 bases, the J end lost 5 bases, and 18 bases lay between the germline ends. CDR1 and CDR2 (germline): MNHEY, SMNVEV (reference sequence). CDR3 sequence reads: CASRRKGSPGDTQYF. Written as DNA, the CDR3 is TGTGCCAGCAGAAGAAAGGGGTCGCCGGGAGATACGCAGTATTTT.

With regard to this clone: Different DNA sequences within this sample yield the same CDR3. This chain joins TRBV3-1 and TRBJ1-1; unclear D gene. CDR1 and CDR2 (germline): LGHDT, YNNKEL (reference sequence). The CDR3 is made up of 16 amino acids. The ends were cut back, 3 bases at V and 1 base at J, with 15 bases in the middle. For the CDR3, the DNA is TGTGCCAGCAGCCACCAACTAGGCAGACCGAACACTGAAGCTTTCTTT. Its protein is CASSHQLGRPNTEAFF.

This clone has a count of ten or more. The gene calls are TRBV28 and TRBJ2-1; D possibly corresponds to TRBD1 (5 bases). Germline CDR1 MDHEN, CDR2 SYDVKM. The CDR3 contains 16 residues. V dropped 1 base and J dropped 4 bases, with 14 bases sitting between them. CDR3 coding DNA: TGTGCCAGCAGTTTATTTCAGGGTATGGGGTACAATGAGCAGTTCTTC. Translating gives CASSLFQGMGYNEQFF.

In its sample, this clone was seen many times. This chain joins TRBV6-6 and TRBJ2-1; D perhaps matches TRBD2 (6 bases). The germline V gene encodes CDR1 MNHNY and CDR2 SVGAGI (reference sequence). Trimming stripped 7 bases from V and 4 bases from J, with 23 bases between. This CDR3 spans 17 amino acids. The CDR3 region is CASNLPGDSGKYNEQFF. In DNA form, the CDR3 reads TGTGCCAGCAACCTTCCCGGAGATAGCGGCAAATACAATGAGCAGTTCTTC.

This clone appeared a single time. A much larger clone differs by one base, so this may be a read error. The chain has TRBV5-4 and TRBJ2-7, with a weak D call TRBD1 (6 bases). CDR1 is SGHNT and CDR2 is YYREEE in the germline V gene (reference sequence). This CDR3 spans 15 amino acids. V lost 4 bases, J lost 3 bases, and 17 bases lay in between. The CDR3 bases are TGTGCCAGCAGCATAACCGGGACACCAGGCTACGAGCAGTACTTC. Its protein product is CASSITGTPGYEQYF.

The table lists this clone with a few counts. The genes are TRBV3-1 and TRBJ1-6; D call uncertain. CDR1 is LGHDT and CDR2 is YNNKEL in the germline V gene (reference sequence). Trimming shortened V by 1 base and J by 5 bases, and 9 bases separated the two germline ends. The CDR3 consists of 15 residues. The CDR3, as DNA: TGTGCCAGCAGCCAAGTGGGTTCTCATAATTCACCCCTCCACTTT. Translated, it gives CASSQVGSHNSPLHF. The full variable domain, in which reference TRBV3-1 and TRBJ1-6 provide the parts outside the CDR3, is DTAVSQTPKYLVTQMGNDKSIKCEQNLGHDTMYWYKQDSKKFLKIMFSYNNKELIINETVPNRFSPKSPDKAHLNLHINSLELGDSAVYFCASSQVGSHNSPLHFGNGTRLTVT.

This clone was found many times. J is TRBJ1-1 and V is TRBV9, with a weak D call TRBD1 (6 bases). V was trimmed by 4 bases and J by 2 bases, leaving 15 bases between them. CDR1 SGDLS and CDR2 YYNGEE come from the germline V gene. The CDR3 covers 15 residues. The CDR3 here is CASSLTVGANTEAFF. The CDR3 DNA reads as TGTGCCAGCAGCCTTACAGTGGGGGCTAACACTGAAGCTTTCTTT.

The sample holds many counts of this clone. The chain combines TRBV11-2 with TRBJ2-2; 15 bases line up with TRBD2. Germline values: CDR1 SGHAT, CDR2 FQNNGV. This CDR3 has 19 residues. Trimming removed 6 bases from V and 3 bases from J; junction bases left unmatched: 11. CDR3 DNA sequence: TGTGCCAGCAGTTACATCCTTGGACTAGCGGGAGGGGACACCGGGGAGCTGTTTTTT. Protein product: CASSYILGLAGGDTGELFF.